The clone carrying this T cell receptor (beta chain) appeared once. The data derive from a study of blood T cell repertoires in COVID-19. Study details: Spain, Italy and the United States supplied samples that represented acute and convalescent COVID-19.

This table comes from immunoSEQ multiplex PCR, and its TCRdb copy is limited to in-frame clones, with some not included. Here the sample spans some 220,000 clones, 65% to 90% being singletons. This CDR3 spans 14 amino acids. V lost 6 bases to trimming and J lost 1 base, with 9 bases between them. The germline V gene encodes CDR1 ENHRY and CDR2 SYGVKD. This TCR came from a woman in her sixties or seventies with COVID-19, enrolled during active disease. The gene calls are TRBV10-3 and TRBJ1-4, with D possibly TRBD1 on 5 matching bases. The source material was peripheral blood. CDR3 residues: CAISAGQTNEKLFF. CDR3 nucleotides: TGTGCCATCAGCGCAGGGCAAACTAATGAAAAACTGTTTTTT.